This TCR beta chain was captured by sequencing in a study of blood T cell repertoires in COVID-19. Profiling relied on immunoSEQ multiplex PCR, and the TCRdb table lists in-frame clones only, not all of them. Among about 42,000 clones listed, 76% were seen once. This clone showed up just once. This clonotype was sampled from a man aged 65 to 85 with active or convalescent COVID-19. Sequences were obtained from peripheral blood.

As DNA, the CDR3 is TGTGCCAGCAGCCGGACAGCGCACGAGCAGTACTTC. Its translation: CASSRTAHEQYF. V usage is TRBV6-5 and J usage is TRBJ2-7; D perhaps matches TRBD1 (6 bases). The CDR3 runs 12 residues. Trimming removed 6 bases from V and 5 bases from J, with 11 bases in between. Germline-derived CDR1 and CDR2 are MNHEY and SVGAGI.